These T cell receptor beta chains were read from a single sample in a study of monozygotic twins with inflammatory bowel disease. TCRdb re-called the 5' RACE reads and gives one entry per CDR3 protein, without DNA. The sample includes around 150,000 distinct CDR3 sequences. The sequenced sample consisted of blood. The receptors stem from a human donor with ulcerative colitis or Crohn's disease, or a healthy co-twin of an affected twin (not recorded which). Both conserved end residues are part of each CDR3.

cdr3_aa	v_call	j_call
CASSFTDRASQPQHF	TRBV28	TRBJ1-5
CASSLARTNTGELFF	TRBV5-1	TRBJ2-2
CASSYSAGSGQDIQYF	TRBV6-5	TRBJ2-4
CASSSEWGGGILETQYF	TRBV5-6	TRBJ2-5
CASSPIRGDQPQHF	TRBV2	TRBJ1-5
CASSSAGGARKTEAFF	TRBV7-2	TRBJ1-1
CASSRWDGGYTF	TRBV12-3/TRBV12-4	TRBJ1-2
CATSSPNGAPGGTTPRVKNIQYF	TRBV15	TRBJ2-4
CASSLAQISSGNTIYF	TRBV5-1	TRBJ1-3
CASSDPGAGGWEKLFF	TRBV12-3/TRBV12-4	TRBJ1-4
CASSRNGADQETQYF	TRBV5-1	TRBJ2-5
CSAQFSGKALNTGELFF	TRBV29-1	TRBJ2-2
CASSLAGGRDSPLHF	TRBV11-2	TRBJ1-6
CSARDILAGEGAAKNIQYF	TRBV20-1	TRBJ2-4
CASSLTEPDEQFF	TRBV7-3	TRBJ2-1
CASSPLLAAYNEQFF	TRBV18	TRBJ2-1
CSAGTGSSYEQYF	TRBV20-1	TRBJ2-7
CASSLDTGIAKNIQYF	TRBV11-2	TRBJ2-4
CASSWVSYEQYF	TRBV7-9	TRBJ2-7
CASSQDLGQGGETQYF	TRBV4-3	TRBJ2-5
CASSQMDGSTNTGELFF	TRBV3-1	TRBJ2-2
CASSYIGAVAFF	TRBV6-5	TRBJ1-1
CATSKLGGQGNQPQHF	TRBV15	TRBJ1-5
CASPILDSRSGNTIYF	TRBV5-6	TRBJ1-3
CASSKGFTEAFF	TRBV21-1	TRBJ1-1
CASSLGSGNYEQYF	TRBV7-2	TRBJ2-7
CASSPGGGSLNEQFF	TRBV7-2	TRBJ2-1
CSARPIGAGGANYGYTF	TRBV20-1	TRBJ1-2
CASSNGAGLGQPQHF	TRBV6-2/TRBV6-3	TRBJ1-5
CASSQGDWGYEQYF	TRBV7-3	TRBJ2-7
CSARETGATGELFF	TRBV20-1	TRBJ2-2
CASSLSARGHYGYTF	TRBV27	TRBJ1-2
CASSQEQTPAEQFF	TRBV14	TRBJ2-1
CSVPGLAGGGNEQFF	TRBV29-1	TRBJ2-1
CASSISGTRQPQHF	TRBV6-1	TRBJ1-5
CASSTRLADYQETQYF	TRBV5-1	TRBJ2-5
CASSYIAGGSGANVLTF	TRBV28	TRBJ2-6
CASSIFGNPSAGELFF	TRBV12-3/TRBV12-4	TRBJ2-2
CASSYRTDMNTEAFF	TRBV5-1	TRBJ1-1
CASSQGLASSYNEQFF	TRBV11-3	TRBJ2-1
CASSLAQGSHEQYF	TRBV11-2	TRBJ2-7
CASSARLAGGLTYEQYF	TRBV7-9	TRBJ2-7
CASSPEEGRVGAFF	TRBV5-1	TRBJ1-1
CASSFKRIRTDTQYF	TRBV28	TRBJ2-3
CSASGITDTQYF	TRBV20-1	TRBJ2-3
CATSGRSGRNEKLFF	TRBV15	TRBJ1-4
CASSLRQGQGAGTQYF	TRBV7-2	TRBJ2-5
CASSYLRGSQPQHF	TRBV6-5	TRBJ1-5
CSVGSVDQPQHF	TRBV29-1	TRBJ1-5
CASSQPPPKAFF	TRBV12-3/TRBV12-4	TRBJ1-1
CASSLDRSATNEKLFF	TRBV13	TRBJ1-4
CASSKARFAGRNEQFF	TRBV21-1	TRBJ2-1
CASSLGEIGAYEQYF	TRBV7-2	TRBJ2-7
CASSQGGTGLLAFF	TRBV4-1	TRBJ1-1
CASERRRAVQPQHF	TRBV19	TRBJ1-5
CATSRPPGLKETQYF	TRBV15	TRBJ2-5
CASSLVEDEQFF	TRBV12-3/TRBV12-4	TRBJ2-1
CASSFWGGDSYEQYF	TRBV28	TRBJ2-7
CASSFSSGLNTGELFF	TRBV5-1	TRBJ2-2
CASSYQAGSTYEQYF	TRBV6-5	TRBJ2-7